These 12 T cell receptor beta chains originate from one sample sequenced in a study of cytomegalovirus exposure and HLA in healthy donors. The primer mix had 60 Vbeta and 13 Jbeta primers. Produced via immunoSEQ multiplex PCR; TCRdb's table is partial and in-frame only. Found here are some 150,000 clones; the top ten clones hold about 2.2%. Sequenced: PBMCs. The source of these receptors is a woman under 30 in good health and CMV-seronegative.

This chain uses TRBV7-9 with TRBJ1-2; perhaps TRBD1 as D (5 bases). Trimming cost V 5 bases and J 8 bases, with 15 bases left between them. Germline-derived CDR1 and CDR2 are SEHNR and FQNEAQ (reference sequence). CDR3 size: 13 residues. CDR3 sequence: CASSPPGFEGYTF. As DNA, the CDR3 is TGTGCCAGCAGCCCCCCAGGGTTCGAGGGCTACACCTTC. The variable domain in full, with the rest retrieved from reference TRBV7-9 and TRBJ1-2, is DTGVSQNPRHKITKRGQNVTFRCDPISEHNRLYWYRQTLGQGPEFLTYFQNEAQLEKSRLLSDRFSAERPKGSFSTLEIQRTEQGDSAMYLCASSPPGFEGYTFGSGTRLTVV.

This chain connects TRBV19 to TRBJ1-2; a weak D match, TRBD1 (6 bases). Germline V gene sequence: CDR1 LNHDA, CDR2 SQIVND (reference sequence). V was trimmed by 3 bases and J by 12 bases, leaving 17 bases between them. This CDR3 region has 13 residues. CDR3 DNA: TGTGCCAGTAGTATCCAACAGGGATCCGCGGACACCTTC. Protein: CASSIQQGSADTF.

V gene TRBV2 combines with J gene TRBJ2-1; TRBD2 aligns across 9 bases. The junction had 12 bases not matched to a gene; V was cut back by 9 bases and J by 9 bases. Germline values: CDR1 SNHLY, CDR2 FYNNEI. The CDR3 sequence is 14 residues long. CDR3 sequence reads: CARSLAGDRSEQFF. The CDR3 nucleotides are TGTGCCAGGTCTTTAGCGGGAGACCGGAGTGAGCAGTTCTTC. The full variable domain, its missing parts supplied by reference TRBV2 and TRBJ2-1, is EPEVTQTPSHQVTQMGQEVILRCVPISNHLYFYWYRQILGQKVEFLVSFYNNEISEKSEIFDDQFSVERPDGSNFTLKIRSTKLEDSAMYFCARSLAGDRSEQFFGPGTRLTVL.

The J gene is TRBJ2-1, the V gene TRBV19; 11 bases are a match to TRBD2. The CDR3 is made up of 18 amino acids. Trimming removed 5 bases from V and 7 bases from J; junction bases left unmatched: 16. Germline loops: CDR1 LNHDA, CDR2 SQIVND (reference sequence). The CDR3 DNA sequence: TGTGCCAGTAGTGCCCCCGGGGGGCTAGCGGGAGGTTGGAATGAGCAGTTCTTC. Its protein is CASSAPGGLAGGWNEQFF.

This chain connects TRBV12-5 to TRBJ1-5; perhaps TRBD1 as D (6 bases). Trimming stripped 6 bases from V and 0 bases from J, with 15 bases between. Germline CDR1 is LGHNT and CDR2 is FRNRAP. This CDR3 spans 16 amino acids. The CDR3 sequence is CASGHHGQISNQPQHF. In nucleotides, the CDR3 is TGTGCTAGTGGCCACCACGGACAGATTAGCAATCAGCCCCAGCATTTT.

V is TRBV5-4 and J is TRBJ2-7; 10 nucleotides line up with TRBD1. CDR1 SGHNT and CDR2 YYREEE come from the germline V gene (reference sequence). The CDR3 length is 15 residues. The J segment lost 3 bases and the V segment lost 6 bases, leaving 9 bases of the junction unmatched. CDR3 DNA sequence: TGTGCCAGCACCACGCCGGGGGACAGGGGCTACGAGCAGTACTTC. It encodes CASTTPGDRGYEQYF.

The chain combines TRBV2 with TRBJ2-7; 10 bases line up with TRBD2. Germline V gives CDR1 SNHLY, CDR2 FYNNEI. There are 14 residues in the CDR3. Trimming removed 6 bases from V and 0 bases from J; junction bases left unmatched: 2. The DNA for the CDR3 is TGTGCCAGCAGGGTAGCGGGAGGCTCCTACGAGCAGTACTTC. Its protein product is CASRVAGGSYEQYF.

This chain connects TRBV27 to TRBJ2-3, with TRBD2 matching 7 bases. CDR3 length: 15 residues. V shed 5 bases, J shed 2 bases, and the junction held 7 bases outside the gene matches. Germline CDR1 reads MNHEY; CDR2 reads SMNVEV (reference sequence). The CDR3 DNA is TGTGCCAGCAGTCCGACTAGCCCCCCCACAGATACGCAGTATTTT. This gives the protein CASSPTSPPTDTQYF.

The V gene is TRBV6-1, the J gene TRBJ2-7; 10 nucleotides match TRBD1. V gave up 5 bases and J gave up 3 bases; unmatched junction bases: 1. Per germline, CDR1 MNHNS and CDR2 SASEGT. CDR3 length equals 13 residues. CDR3 sequence reads: CASSWTGGYEQYV. The CDR3 DNA is TGTGCCAGCAGTTGGACAGGGGGCTACGAGCAGTACGTC.

This chain uses TRBV19 with TRBJ2-5; TRBD2 might be the D (7 bases). The CDR3 covers 16 residues. V gave up 5 bases and J gave up 5 bases, with 21 bases separating them. Germline loops: CDR1 LNHDA, CDR2 SQIVND (reference sequence). DNA for the CDR3: TGTGCCAGTAGTCCGGCAACGGGGGGCGTGGGGGAGACCCAGTACTTC. Its translation is CASSPATGGVGETQYF.

CDR3 residues: CASSLNRARQRAYEQYF. CDR3 nucleotide sequence: TGTGCCAGCAGCTTAAATCGGGCCCGGCAGCGGGCCTACGAGCAGTACTTC. The rearrangement joins TRBV11-3 to TRBJ2-7; a possible D gene is TRBD2 (6 bases). Germline CDR1 SGHNT, CDR2 YENEEA. The CDR3 contains 17 residues. V was trimmed by 2 bases and J by 2 bases, leaving 19 bases between them.

The rearrangement uses TRBV6-1 and TRBJ2-2; D ambiguous. The germline V and J ends were trimmed by 1 base and 6 bases, with 12 bases remaining between them. The germline V gene encodes CDR1 MNHNS and CDR2 SASEGT. The CDR3 consists of 15 residues. As DNA, the CDR3 is TGTGCCAGCAGTGAAGTCGTCTCCTCTGCCGGGGAGCTGTTTTTT. Protein sequence: CASSEVVSSAGELFF.